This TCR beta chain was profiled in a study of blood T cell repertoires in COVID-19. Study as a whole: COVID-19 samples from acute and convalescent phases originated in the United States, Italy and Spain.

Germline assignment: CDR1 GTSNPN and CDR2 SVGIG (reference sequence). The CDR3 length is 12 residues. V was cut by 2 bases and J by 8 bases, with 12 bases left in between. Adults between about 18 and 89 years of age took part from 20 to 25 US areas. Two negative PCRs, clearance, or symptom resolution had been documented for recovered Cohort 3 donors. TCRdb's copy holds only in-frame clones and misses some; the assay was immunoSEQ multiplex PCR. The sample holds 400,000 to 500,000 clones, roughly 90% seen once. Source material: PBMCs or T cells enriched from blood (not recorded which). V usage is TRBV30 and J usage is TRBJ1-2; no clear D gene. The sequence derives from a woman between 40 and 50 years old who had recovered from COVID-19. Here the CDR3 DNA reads TGTGCCTGGAGTAGGGTACAGCGGGGCTACACCTTC. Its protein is CAWSRVQRGYTF.